This T cell receptor (beta chain) is drawn from a study of cytomegalovirus exposure and HLA in healthy donors. As for the study in general: Approximately 85 million unique TCRs from HLA-typed donors were held in an early data release.

The CDR3 totals 13 residues. The ends were cut back, 3 bases at V and 4 bases at J, with 9 bases in the middle. The germline V gene has CDR1 SEHNR and CDR2 FQNEAQ (reference sequence). In this sample, this clone turned up a few times. Its antigen is still unknown. Whole-study results and caveats: A later analysis showed HLA-associated TCR beta chains outstripping equally common others in clonal expansion.

Amplification used 60 Vbeta primers and 13 Jbeta primers. Here immunoSEQ multiplex PCR was the method, and the copy in TCRdb shows in-frame clones only, minus some. The sample carries some 130,000 clones, approximately 80% recorded once. The receptor comes from a middle-aged man in good health and CMV-seronegative. This rearrangement joins TRBV7-9 to TRBJ1-2, with no clear D. The sequenced sample consisted of PBMCs. CDR3 sequence: CASSFLGSYGYTF. Here the CDR3 DNA reads TGTGCCAGCAGCTTCCTGGGGAGCTATGGCTACACCTTC.